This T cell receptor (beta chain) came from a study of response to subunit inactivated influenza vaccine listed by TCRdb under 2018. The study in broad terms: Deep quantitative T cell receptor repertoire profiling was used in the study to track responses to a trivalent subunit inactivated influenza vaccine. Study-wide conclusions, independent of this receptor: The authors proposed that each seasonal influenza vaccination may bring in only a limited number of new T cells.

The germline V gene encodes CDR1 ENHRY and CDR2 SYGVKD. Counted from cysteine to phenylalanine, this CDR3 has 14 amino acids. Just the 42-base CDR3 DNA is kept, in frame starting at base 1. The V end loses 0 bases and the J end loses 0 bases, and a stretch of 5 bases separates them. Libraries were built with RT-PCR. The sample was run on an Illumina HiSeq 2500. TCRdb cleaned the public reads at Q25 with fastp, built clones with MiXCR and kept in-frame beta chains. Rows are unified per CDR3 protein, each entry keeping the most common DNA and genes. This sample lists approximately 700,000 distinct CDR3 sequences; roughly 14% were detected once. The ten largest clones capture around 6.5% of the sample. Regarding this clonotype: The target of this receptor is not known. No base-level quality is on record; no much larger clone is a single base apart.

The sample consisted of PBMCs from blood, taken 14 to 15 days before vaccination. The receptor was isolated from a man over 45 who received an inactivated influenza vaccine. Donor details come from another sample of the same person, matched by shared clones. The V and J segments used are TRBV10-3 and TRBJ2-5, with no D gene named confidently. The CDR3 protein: CAISESGNQETQYF. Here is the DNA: TGTGCCATCAGTGAGTCGGGGAACCAAGAGACCCAGTACTTC.